A selection of T cell receptor beta chains follows, all from one sample in a study of blood T cell repertoires in COVID-19. Measured with immunoSEQ multiplex PCR; TCRdb has only the in-frame clones, and not every one. The table shows a few hundred thousand clones, with more than 70% occurring only once. Input material: peripheral blood. The receptor source for this set is a woman aged 25 to 39 with COVID-19, enrolled during active disease. Both conserved end residues are part of each CDR3. D genes are given only for firm matches. Clone size is shown for a subset of rows, as once, few, many or a class of expanded clone.

CDR3 protein: CASSFRTGGTDTQYF
CDR3 DNA: TGTGCCAGCAGCTTCAGGACAGGGGGCACAGATACGCAGTATTTT
J gene: TRBJ2-3
D gene: TRBD1
clone size: -
V gene: TRBV5-6

CDR3 protein: CASSLDNDSPTYEQYF
CDR3 DNA: TGTGCCAGCAGCTTAGATAATGACAGCCCCACCTACGAGCAGTACTTC
J gene: TRBJ2-7
D gene: -
clone size: -
V gene: TRBV11-2

CDR3 protein: CASSQLLASVGGEQFF
CDR3 DNA: TGTGCCAGCAGCCAGCTTCTAGCGTCGGTTGGAGGTGAGCAGTTCTTC
J gene: TRBJ2-1
D gene: -
clone size: once
V gene: TRBV14

CDR3 protein: CATSDWGQGSNEQFF
CDR3 DNA: TGTGCCACCAGTGATTGGGGACAGGGCTCCAATGAGCAGTTCTTC
J gene: TRBJ2-1
D gene: TRBD1
clone size: -
V gene: TRBV24-1

CDR3 protein: CASSGGGSQYF
CDR3 DNA: TGTGCCAGCAGCGGGGGAGGATCTCAGTACTTC
J gene: TRBJ2-7
D gene: -
clone size: -
V gene: TRBV13

CDR3 protein: CASSLSTGTGVNIQYF
CDR3 DNA: TGTGCCAGCAGCTTAAGCACCGGGACAGGGGTGAACATTCAGTACTTC
J gene: TRBJ2-4
D gene: TRBD1
clone size: -
V gene: TRBV7-2

CDR3 protein: CASSGGEFQETQYF
CDR3 DNA: TGTGCCAGCAGTGGGGGGGAGTTTCAAGAGACCCAGTACTTC
J gene: TRBJ2-5
D gene: -
clone size: -
V gene: TRBV2

CDR3 protein: CASSTVQRSSPLHF
CDR3 DNA: TGTGCCAGCAGTACCGTTCAGCGGTCTTCACCCCTCCACTTT
J gene: TRBJ1-6
D gene: -
clone size: -
V gene: TRBV6-5

CDR3 protein: CASSIVWGRGPEAFF
CDR3 DNA: TGTGCCAGTAGTATAGTATGGGGCAGAGGTCCTGAAGCTTTCTTT
J gene: TRBJ1-1
D gene: -
clone size: -
V gene: TRBV19

CDR3 protein: CASSLDRGNEKLFF
CDR3 DNA: TGTGCCAGCAGCCTGGACAGGGGGAATGAAAAACTGTTTTTT
J gene: TRBJ1-4
D gene: TRBD1
clone size: -
V gene: TRBV5-5

CDR3 protein: CATSRDWVTQYF
CDR3 DNA: TGTGCCACATCCCGGGACTGGGTTACGCAGTATTTT
J gene: TRBJ2-3
D gene: -
clone size: -
V gene: TRBV19

CDR3 protein: CASSLDTDYGYTF
CDR3 DNA: TGTGCCAGCAGCTTAGATACGGACTATGGCTACACCTTC
J gene: TRBJ1-2
D gene: -
clone size: -
V gene: TRBV11-2

CDR3 protein: CASSPVAGASGTGELFF
CDR3 DNA: TGTGCCAGCTCACCAGTAGCGGGAGCCTCGGGGACCGGGGAGCTGTTTTTT
J gene: TRBJ2-2
D gene: TRBD2
clone size: -
V gene: TRBV18

CDR3 protein: CASSQGVRGTQYF
CDR3 DNA: TGTGCCAGCAGCCAAGGAGTGCGGGGGACGCAGTATTTT
J gene: TRBJ2-3
D gene: TRBD2
clone size: -
V gene: TRBV3-1/TRBV3-2

CDR3 protein: CASSQGTSGYYEQYF
CDR3 DNA: TGCGCCAGCAGCCAAGGGACTAGCGGATACTACGAGCAGTACTTC
J gene: TRBJ2-7
D gene: TRBD2
clone size: -
V gene: TRBV4-1

CDR3 protein: CASSLETSNEQYF
CDR3 DNA: TGTGCCAGCAGTCTCGAAACTAGCAACGAGCAGTACTTC
J gene: TRBJ2-7
D gene: -
clone size: -
V gene: TRBV2

CDR3 protein: CASSESELANAYEQYF
CDR3 DNA: TGCGCCAGCAGTGAGTCCGAACTAGCGAACGCCTACGAGCAGTACTTC
J gene: TRBJ2-7
D gene: TRBD2
clone size: few
V gene: TRBV10-1

CDR3 protein: CASSLPQEDSNEQFF
CDR3 DNA: TGTGCCAGCAGCTTACCCCAGGAGGATAGCAATGAGCAGTTCTTC
J gene: TRBJ2-1
D gene: -
clone size: few
V gene: TRBV7-3

CDR3 protein: CSVEVGGRGTGELFF
CDR3 DNA: TGCAGCGTTGAGGTCGGTGGGAGAGGCACCGGGGAGCTGTTTTTT
J gene: TRBJ2-2
D gene: -
clone size: once
V gene: TRBV29-1

CDR3 protein: CASSLQGPLIPEAFF
CDR3 DNA: TGTGCCAGCAGCCTACAGGGGCCCCTTATTCCTGAAGCTTTCTTT
J gene: TRBJ1-1
D gene: TRBD1
clone size: -
V gene: TRBV5-6

CDR3 protein: CASSFSGNTGELFF
CDR3 DNA: TGTGCCAGCAGCTTTAGCGGGAACACCGGGGAGCTGTTTTTT
J gene: TRBJ2-2
D gene: -
clone size: -
V gene: TRBV5-4

CDR3 protein: CASSRTSSTDTQYF
CDR3 DNA: TGCGCCAGCAGCCGAACTAGCAGCACAGATACGCAGTATTTT
J gene: TRBJ2-3
D gene: -
clone size: once
V gene: TRBV4-1

CDR3 protein: CASSLISFTGEAFF
CDR3 DNA: TGTGCCAGCAGCTTGATAAGCTTTACAGGTGAAGCTTTCTTT
J gene: TRBJ1-1
D gene: -
clone size: -
V gene: TRBV11-1

CDR3 protein: CASSTSGYNEQFF
CDR3 DNA: TGTGCCAGCAGTACTAGCGGGTACAATGAGCAGTTCTTC
J gene: TRBJ2-1
D gene: TRBD2
clone size: -
V gene: TRBV6-5